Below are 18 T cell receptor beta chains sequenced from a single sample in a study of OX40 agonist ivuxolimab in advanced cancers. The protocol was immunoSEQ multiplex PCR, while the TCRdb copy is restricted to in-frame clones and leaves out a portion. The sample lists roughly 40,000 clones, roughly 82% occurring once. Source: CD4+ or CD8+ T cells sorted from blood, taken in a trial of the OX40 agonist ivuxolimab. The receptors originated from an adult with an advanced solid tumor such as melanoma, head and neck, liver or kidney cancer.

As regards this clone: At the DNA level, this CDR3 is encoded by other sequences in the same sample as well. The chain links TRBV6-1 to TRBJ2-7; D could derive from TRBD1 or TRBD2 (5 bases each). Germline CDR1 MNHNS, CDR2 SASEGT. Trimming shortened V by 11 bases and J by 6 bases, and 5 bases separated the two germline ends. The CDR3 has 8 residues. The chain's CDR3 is CAGGEQYF. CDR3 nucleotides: TGTGCCGGGGGCGAGCAGTACTTC.

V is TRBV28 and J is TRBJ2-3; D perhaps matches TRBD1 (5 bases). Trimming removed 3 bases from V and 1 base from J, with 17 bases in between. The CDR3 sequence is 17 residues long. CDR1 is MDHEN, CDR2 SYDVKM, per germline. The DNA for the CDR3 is TGTGCCAGCAGTTTCTCAGGTGCCAGGGCAGGCACAGATACGCAGTATTTT. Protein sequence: CASSFSGARAGTDTQYF. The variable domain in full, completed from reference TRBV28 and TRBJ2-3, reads DVKVTQSSRYLVKRTGEKVFLECVQDMDHENMFWYRQDPGLGLRLIYFSYDVKMKEKGDIPEGYSVSREKKERFSLILESASTNQTSMYLCASSFSGARAGTDTQYFGPGTRLTVL.

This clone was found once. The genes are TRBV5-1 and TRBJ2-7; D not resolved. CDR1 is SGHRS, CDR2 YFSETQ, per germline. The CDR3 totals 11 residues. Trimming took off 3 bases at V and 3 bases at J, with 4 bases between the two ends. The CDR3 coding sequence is TGCGCCAGCAGCTCTAACTACGAGCAGTACTTC. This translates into CASSSNYEQYF.

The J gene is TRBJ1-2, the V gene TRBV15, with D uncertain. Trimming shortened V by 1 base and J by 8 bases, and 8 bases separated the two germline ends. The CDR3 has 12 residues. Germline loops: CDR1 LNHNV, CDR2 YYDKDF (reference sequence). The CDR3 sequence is CATSRGDRGYTF. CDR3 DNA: TGTGCCACCAGCAGAGGGGATCGCGGCTACACCTTC.

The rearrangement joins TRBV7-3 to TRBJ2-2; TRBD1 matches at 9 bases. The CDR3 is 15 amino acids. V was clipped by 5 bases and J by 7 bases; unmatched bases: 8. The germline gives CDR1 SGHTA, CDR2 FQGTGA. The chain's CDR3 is CASSPNRGQGGELFF. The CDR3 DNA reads TGTGCCAGCAGCCCCAACAGGGGGCAAGGCGGGGAGCTGTTTTTT. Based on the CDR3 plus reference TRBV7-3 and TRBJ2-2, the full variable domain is GAGVSQTPSNKVTEKGKYVELRCDPISGHTALYWYRQSLGQGPEFLIYFQGTGAADDSGLPNDRFFAVRPEGSVSTLKIQRTERGDSAVYLCASSPNRGQGGELFFGEGSRLTVL.

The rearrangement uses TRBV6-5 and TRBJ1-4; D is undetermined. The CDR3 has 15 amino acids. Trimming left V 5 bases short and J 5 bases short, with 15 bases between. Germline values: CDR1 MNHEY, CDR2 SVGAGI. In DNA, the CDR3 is TGTGCCAGCAGTAGAGAAAACACCGACAATGAAAAACTGTTTTTT. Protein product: CASSRENTDNEKLFF.

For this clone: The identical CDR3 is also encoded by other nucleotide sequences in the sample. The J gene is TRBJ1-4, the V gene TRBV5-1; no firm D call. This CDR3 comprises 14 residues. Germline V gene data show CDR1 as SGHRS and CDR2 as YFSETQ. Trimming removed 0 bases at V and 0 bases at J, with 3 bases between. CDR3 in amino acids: CASSLDATNEKLFF. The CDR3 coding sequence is TGCGCCAGCAGCTTGGACGCAACTAATGAAAAACTGTTTTTT.

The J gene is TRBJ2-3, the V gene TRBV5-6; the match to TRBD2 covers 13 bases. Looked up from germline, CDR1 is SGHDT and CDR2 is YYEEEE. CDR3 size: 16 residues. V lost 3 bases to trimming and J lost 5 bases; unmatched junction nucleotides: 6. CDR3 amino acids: CASSSPGLAGLDTQYF. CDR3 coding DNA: TGTGCCAGCAGCTCCCCGGGACTAGCGGGGTTAGATACGCAGTATTTT.

The CDR3 region is CAWSSRQETQYF. CDR3 bases: TGTGCCTGGAGCTCAAGACAAGAGACCCAGTACTTC. The chain employs TRBV30 and TRBJ2-5; D not certain. CDR1 and CDR2 (germline): GTSNPN, SVGIG (reference sequence). The CDR3 sequence is 12 residues long. V was cut by 3 bases and J by 2 bases, with 7 bases left in between.

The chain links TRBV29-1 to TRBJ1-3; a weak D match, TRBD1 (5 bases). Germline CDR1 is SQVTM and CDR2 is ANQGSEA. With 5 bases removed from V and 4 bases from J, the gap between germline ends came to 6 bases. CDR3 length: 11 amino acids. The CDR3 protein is CSVRQGNTIYF. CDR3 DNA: TGCAGCGTTAGACAGGGAAACACCATATATTTT.

In DNA form, the CDR3 reads TGTGCCAGCAGCTTCCAGAACTACGAGCAGTACTTC. This translates into CASSFQNYEQYF. The chain links TRBV7-9 to TRBJ2-7; no reliable D call. Germline lookup yields CDR1 SEHNR and CDR2 FQNEAQ (reference sequence). V lost 3 bases to trimming and J lost 3 bases, with 6 bases between them. This CDR3 comprises 12 residues. Full variable domain (missing parts from reference TRBV7-9 and TRBJ2-7): DTGVSQNPRHKITKRGQNVTFRCDPISEHNRLYWYRQTLGQGPEFLTYFQNEAQLEKSRLLSDRFSAERPKGSFSTLEIQRTEQGDSAMYLCASSFQNYEQYFGPGTRLTVT.

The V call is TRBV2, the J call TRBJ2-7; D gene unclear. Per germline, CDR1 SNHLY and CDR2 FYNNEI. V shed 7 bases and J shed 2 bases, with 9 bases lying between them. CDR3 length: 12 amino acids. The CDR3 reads CASNLETYEQYF. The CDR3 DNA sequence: TGTGCCAGCAATCTAGAAACCTACGAGCAGTACTTC.

In DNA, the CDR3 is TGCAGTGGCCAGGGGACAGATGAAGCTTTCTTT. It codes for CSGQGTDEAFF. This sequence joins TRBV20-1 and TRBJ1-1; 7 nucleotides match TRBD1. CDR3 length equals 11 residues. Germline CDR1 DFQATT, CDR2 SNEGSKA (reference sequence). After removal of 7 bases from V and 7 bases from J, the junction contained 6 bases not matched to a gene.

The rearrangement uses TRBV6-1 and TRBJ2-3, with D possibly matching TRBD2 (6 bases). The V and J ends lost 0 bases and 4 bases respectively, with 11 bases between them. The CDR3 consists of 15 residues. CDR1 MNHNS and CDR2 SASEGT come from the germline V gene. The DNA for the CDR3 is TGTGCCAGCAGTGAAGCGGAGGGATGGTCAGATACGCAGTATTTT. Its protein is CASSEAEGWSDTQYF.

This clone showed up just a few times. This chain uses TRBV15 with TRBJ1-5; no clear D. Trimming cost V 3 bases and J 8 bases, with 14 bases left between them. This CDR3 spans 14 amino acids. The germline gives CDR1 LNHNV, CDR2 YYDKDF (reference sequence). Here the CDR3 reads CATSRGPLPKPQHF. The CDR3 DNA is TGTGCCACCAGCAGGGGTCCCCTCCCGAAGCCCCAGCATTTT.

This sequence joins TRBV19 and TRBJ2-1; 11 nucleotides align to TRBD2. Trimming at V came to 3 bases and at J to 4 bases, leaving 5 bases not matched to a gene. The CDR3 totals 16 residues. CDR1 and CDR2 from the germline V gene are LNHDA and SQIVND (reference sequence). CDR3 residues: CASSIGGLAAYNEQFF. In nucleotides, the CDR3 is TGTGCCAGTAGTATCGGGGGACTAGCGGCGTACAATGAGCAGTTCTTC.

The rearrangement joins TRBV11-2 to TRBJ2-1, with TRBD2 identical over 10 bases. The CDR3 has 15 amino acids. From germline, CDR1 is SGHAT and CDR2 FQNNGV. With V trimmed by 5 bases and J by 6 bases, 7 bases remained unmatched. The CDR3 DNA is TGTGCCAGCAGCATCCTAGCGGGGGCGGCCAATGAGCAGTTCTTC. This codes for CASSILAGAANEQFF. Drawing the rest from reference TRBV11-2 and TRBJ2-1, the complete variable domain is EAGVAQSPRYKIIEKRQSVAFWCNPISGHATLYWYQQILGQGPKLLIQFQNNGVVDDSQLPKDRFSAERLKGVDSTLKIQPAKLEDSAVYLCASSILAGAANEQFFGPGTRLTVL.

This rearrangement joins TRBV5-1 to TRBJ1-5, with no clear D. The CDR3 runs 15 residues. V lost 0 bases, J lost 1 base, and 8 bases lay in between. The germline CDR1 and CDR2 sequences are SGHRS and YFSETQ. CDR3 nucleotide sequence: TGCGCCAGCAGCTTGGGTCCGGAAAGCAATCAGCCCCAGCATTTT. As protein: CASSLGPESNQPQHF. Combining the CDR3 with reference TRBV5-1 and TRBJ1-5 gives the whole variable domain KAGVTQTPRYLIKTRGQQVTLSCSPISGHRSVSWYQQTPGQGLQFLFEYFSETQRNKGNFPGRFSGRQFSNSRSEMNVSTLELGDSALYLCASSLGPESNQPQHFGDGTRLSIL.